In this sample, the clone carrying this T cell receptor beta chain turned up a few times. No antigen is known for it. Trimming pared 0 bases from V and 5 bases from J, leaving 8 bases between. Per germline, CDR1 SGHRS and CDR2 YFSETQ. The length of the CDR3 is 13 residues. Since all of the isolated RNA was reverse transcribed, expressed TCRB transcripts were what got sequenced. The assay was immunoSEQ multiplex PCR, and TCRdb's table has in-frame clones only and misses some. The sample contains 200,000 to 250,000 clones, 14% of which appear only once. The data were taken from a study of beta chain features in type 1 diabetes. General study findings and limits: Moderately but significantly shorter TCRB CDR3s were found in Type 1 diabetes patients in all four CD4+ subsets. Type 1 diabetes patients showed fewer insertions and more deletions at VDJ junctions. PCR could preferentially amplify shorter templates, alike in patients and controls.

The specimen was naive CD4+ T cells from blood. This TCR was sampled from a man aged 25-45 years with type 1 diabetes. The J gene is TRBJ1-1, the V gene TRBV5-1, with D possibly matching TRBD1 (5 bases). The DNA of the CDR3 is TGCGCCAGCAGCTTGGACGGGGGGACTGAAGCTTTCTTT. This translates into CASSLDGGTEAFF.